This T cell receptor (beta chain) was documented in a study of blood T cells in healthy people across ages. Study observations and caveats: Because sorting was not performed, PBMCs prevented conclusive naive versus antigen-experienced comparison. Greater diversity and more naive CD4+ cells were seen in long-lived donors than in aged donors. The CMV status of each donor remained undetermined, and this could have confounded shifts in expanded clonotypes.

A sample-barcoded 5' primer and a J-beta primer mix were used in a second PCR of roughly 7 to 11 cycles. From the 5' RACE reads, TCRdb called clonotypes with MiXCR, one entry per CDR3 protein. The sample has over 450,000 distinct CDR3 sequences, around 24% seen once. With respect to this clonotype: The antigen is undetermined.

V lost 0 bases and J 7 bases, leaving 14 bases between the germline ends. Germline values: CDR1 MNHEY, CDR2 SVGAGI. The CDR3 has 15 residues. The same sample was also used in a study of T cells of mothers and their children. This second study notes: Donation was provided by three healthy Caucasian mothers along with their six children.

The clonotype originates from a boy aged 5-17 years in good health. The chain links TRBV6-5 to TRBJ2-3; TRBD2 might be the D (6 bases). The sample taken for sequencing was blood. The CDR3 DNA reads TGTGCCAGCAGTTACTCTTCGGGAGTATGGAATACGCAGTATTTT. Its protein product is CASSYSSGVWNTQYF.